These T cell receptor beta chains were read from a single sample in a study of blood T cell repertoires in COVID-19. Sequenced by immunoSEQ multiplex PCR; TCRdb stores in-frame clones only, minus some. The sample contains over 100,000 clones, around 90% of which appear only once. The sample taken for sequencing was peripheral blood. The receptors shown here come from a man between 18 and 35 years old with acute or convalescent COVID-19. CDR3s include the opening cysteine and the closing phenylalanine or tryptophan. Each record gives: clone size, J gene, V gene, D gene, CDR3 DNA, CDR3 protein. D genes are given only for firm matches. A clone size is listed for some rows: how often the clone was seen (once, few, many), or a class if it is expanded.

clone size: NA
J gene: TRBJ2-1
V gene: TRBV25-1
D gene: NA
CDR3 DNA: TGTGCCAGCAGTGATAGCGGAACTACGAGTGAGCAGTTCTTC
CDR3 protein: CASSDSGTTSEQFF

clone size: NA
J gene: TRBJ1-1
V gene: TRBV18
D gene: TRBD1
CDR3 DNA: TGTGCCAGCTCACCGACGGGACAGGAGAAGGATTTCTTT
CDR3 protein: CASSPTGQEKDFF

clone size: NA
J gene: TRBJ1-6
V gene: TRBV6-4
D gene: NA
CDR3 DNA: TGTGCCAGTCGCAGGGTCCAGAATTCACCCCTCCACTTT
CDR3 protein: CASRRVQNSPLHF

clone size: NA
J gene: TRBJ1-2
V gene: TRBV27
D gene: NA
CDR3 DNA: TGTGCCAGCAGTTTATCTCGGGCAAGGGGATTCTATGGCTACACCTTC
CDR3 protein: CASSLSRARGFYGYTF

clone size: NA
J gene: TRBJ1-3
V gene: TRBV11-2
D gene: NA
CDR3 DNA: TGTGCCAGCAGCTTAGACTTTAGGGGAAGAGCGACTGGAAACACCATATATTTT
CDR3 protein: CASSLDFRGRATGNTIYF

clone size: NA
J gene: TRBJ2-7
V gene: TRBV6-5
D gene: TRBD1
CDR3 DNA: TGTGCCAGCGCAAATTGGGACAGAGTGACCTACGAGCAGTACTTC
CDR3 protein: CASANWDRVTYEQYF

clone size: NA
J gene: TRBJ1-2
V gene: TRBV5-4
D gene: NA
CDR3 DNA: TGTGCCAGCAGCGGGGGGGCTTATGGCTACACCTTC
CDR3 protein: CASSGGAYGYTF

clone size: NA
J gene: TRBJ1-2
V gene: TRBV18
D gene: TRBD1
CDR3 DNA: TGTGCCAGCTCACCAATACAGGGGATGGGGGAAGGCTACACCTTC
CDR3 protein: CASSPIQGMGEGYTF

clone size: NA
J gene: TRBJ1-5
V gene: TRBV3-1/TRBV3-2
D gene: NA
CDR3 DNA: TGTGCCGCAGGGTATCAGCCCCAGCATTTT
CDR3 protein: CAAGYQPQHF

clone size: NA
J gene: TRBJ2-1
V gene: TRBV5-1
D gene: NA
CDR3 DNA: TGCGCCAGCAGCTTCAGGAACGCGGGGAGCTCCTACAATGAGCAGTTCTTC
CDR3 protein: CASSFRNAGSSYNEQFF

clone size: NA
J gene: TRBJ2-2
V gene: TRBV19
D gene: NA
CDR3 DNA: TGTGCCAGTAGTATCAGGAGGGGAGGTAACACCGGGGAGCTGTTTTTT
CDR3 protein: CASSIRRGGNTGELFF

clone size: NA
J gene: TRBJ1-4
V gene: TRBV3-1/TRBV3-2
D gene: NA
CDR3 DNA: TGTGCCAGCAGCCAGACAGGTTCAACTAATGAAAAACTGTTTTTT
CDR3 protein: CASSQTGSTNEKLFF

clone size: NA
J gene: TRBJ2-1
V gene: TRBV24-1
D gene: NA
CDR3 DNA: TGTGCCACCCAAGGATCCGACGGGAGCAATGAGCAGTTCTTC
CDR3 protein: CATQGSDGSNEQFF

clone size: NA
J gene: TRBJ1-2
V gene: TRBV12-3/TRBV12-4
D gene: NA
CDR3 DNA: TGTGCCAGCAGTACAGGGAATCGGTATGGCTACACCTTC
CDR3 protein: CASSTGNRYGYTF

clone size: once
J gene: TRBJ1-1
V gene: TRBV7-6
D gene: TRBD1
CDR3 DNA: TGTGCCAGCAGCCTGGACAGGGACACTGAAGCTTTCTTT
CDR3 protein: CASSLDRDTEAFF

clone size: once
J gene: TRBJ2-7
V gene: TRBV11-2
D gene: NA
CDR3 DNA: TGTGCCAGCAGCCGAACGGACGGGACCTACGAGCAGTACTTC
CDR3 protein: CASSRTDGTYEQYF

clone size: NA
J gene: TRBJ2-3
V gene: TRBV24-1
D gene: TRBD2
CDR3 DNA: TGTGCCACCAGTGATCCTCTACTAGCGGGAGGGACAGATACGCAGTATTTT
CDR3 protein: CATSDPLLAGGTDTQYF

clone size: NA
J gene: TRBJ1-3
V gene: TRBV12-3/TRBV12-4
D gene: NA
CDR3 DNA: TGTGCCAGCAGAGGGGCTGGAAACACCATATATTTT
CDR3 protein: CASRGAGNTIYF

clone size: NA
J gene: TRBJ2-1
V gene: TRBV11-2
D gene: TRBD1
CDR3 DNA: TGTGCCAGCAGCTCGGGACAGGGGGCCTATGAGCAGTTCTTC
CDR3 protein: CASSSGQGAYEQFF

clone size: NA
J gene: TRBJ2-1
V gene: TRBV18
D gene: TRBD2
CDR3 DNA: TGTGCCAGCTCACCACGGACTAGCGATAGGGGTGAGCAGTTCTTC
CDR3 protein: CASSPRTSDRGEQFF

clone size: NA
J gene: TRBJ1-2
V gene: TRBV18
D gene: NA
CDR3 DNA: TGTGCCAGCTCACCGCAGGGCCACGATGGCTACACCTTC
CDR3 protein: CASSPQGHDGYTF

clone size: NA
J gene: TRBJ2-6
V gene: TRBV19
D gene: NA
CDR3 DNA: TGTGCCAGTAGTATCCCGGGCTCTGGGGCCAACGTCCTGACTTTC
CDR3 protein: CASSIPGSGANVLTF

clone size: NA
J gene: TRBJ2-3
V gene: TRBV6-5
D gene: NA
CDR3 DNA: TGTGCCAGCAATCCAGGGTGGGGGGTAACAGATACGCAGTATTTT
CDR3 protein: CASNPGWGVTDTQYF

clone size: NA
J gene: TRBJ1-2
V gene: TRBV5-1
D gene: NA
CDR3 DNA: TGCGCCAGCAGCTTAGAACAGGGAAGTTTTTGGGGCTACACCTTC
CDR3 protein: CASSLEQGSFWGYTF

clone size: NA
J gene: TRBJ1-4
V gene: TRBV5-1
D gene: NA
CDR3 DNA: TGCGCCAGCAGCCTCGACAGCTTAGTTGCAACTAATGAAAAACTGTTTTTT
CDR3 protein: CASSLDSLVATNEKLFF

clone size: NA
J gene: TRBJ2-3
V gene: TRBV14
D gene: TRBD1
CDR3 DNA: TGTGCCAGCAGCCACCGGGACAGGGCGGGCACAGATACGCAGTATTTT
CDR3 protein: CASSHRDRAGTDTQYF

clone size: NA
J gene: TRBJ1-2
V gene: TRBV4-1
D gene: TRBD1
CDR3 DNA: TGCGCCAGCAGCCAAGGAGGGGGCCTGAACTATGGCTACACCTTC
CDR3 protein: CASSQGGGLNYGYTF

clone size: NA
J gene: TRBJ1-5
V gene: TRBV5-5
D gene: NA
CDR3 DNA: TGTGCCAGCAGCTCCAGATGGGGCGGTAGCAATCAGCCCCAGCATTTT
CDR3 protein: CASSSRWGGSNQPQHF

clone size: NA
J gene: TRBJ2-7
V gene: TRBV10-1
D gene: NA
CDR3 DNA: TGCGCCAGCAGTGAGGAATCGGGGGTACCCTACGAGCAGTACTTC
CDR3 protein: CASSEESGVPYEQYF

clone size: NA
J gene: TRBJ2-1
V gene: TRBV13
D gene: NA
CDR3 DNA: TGTGCCAGCAGCCCTGACTCCTCAAAGGCCTACAATGAGCAGTTCTTC
CDR3 protein: CASSPDSSKAYNEQFF

clone size: once
J gene: TRBJ1-1
V gene: TRBV5-1
D gene: NA
CDR3 DNA: TGCGCCAGCAGCTCTGACATGGCAGCTTTCTTT
CDR3 protein: CASSSDMAAFF

clone size: NA
J gene: TRBJ1-4
V gene: TRBV18
D gene: NA
CDR3 DNA: TGTGCCAGCTCCCTATCCGGGGGAGATGAAAAACTGTTTTTT
CDR3 protein: CASSLSGGDEKLFF

clone size: NA
J gene: TRBJ1-2
V gene: TRBV19
D gene: NA
CDR3 DNA: TGTGCCAGTAGTAACGCTCCGGGACACTCAGGGGTTGGCTACACCTTC
CDR3 protein: CASSNAPGHSGVGYTF

clone size: NA
J gene: TRBJ2-3
V gene: TRBV6-5
D gene: TRBD1
CDR3 DNA: TGTGCCAGCAGTCGTGACAGGGCTGGAGATACGCAGTATTTT
CDR3 protein: CASSRDRAGDTQYF

clone size: NA
J gene: TRBJ2-1
V gene: TRBV5-1
D gene: TRBD2
CDR3 DNA: TGCGCCAGCAGCCGGCTAGCGGGAGTTTCCTACAATGAGCAGTTCTTC
CDR3 protein: CASSRLAGVSYNEQFF

clone size: NA
J gene: TRBJ1-5
V gene: TRBV5-1
D gene: NA
CDR3 DNA: TGCGCCAGCAGCTTGGGCGTAGATCAGCCCCAGCATTTT
CDR3 protein: CASSLGVDQPQHF

clone size: NA
J gene: TRBJ2-1
V gene: TRBV12-3/TRBV12-4
D gene: TRBD1
CDR3 DNA: TGTGCCAGCAGAGGGACAGGGGGTGTTGAGCAGTTCTTC
CDR3 protein: CASRGTGGVEQFF

clone size: once
J gene: TRBJ2-2
V gene: TRBV6-5
D gene: TRBD2
CDR3 DNA: TGTGCCAGCAGTTTTCTAGCGGCCACCGGGGAGCTGTTTTTT
CDR3 protein: CASSFLAATGELFF

clone size: NA
J gene: TRBJ1-1
V gene: TRBV29-1
D gene: TRBD1
CDR3 DNA: TGCAGCGTTGAAGATCGTGACAGGGGTGAAGCTTTCTTT
CDR3 protein: CSVEDRDRGEAFF

clone size: once
J gene: TRBJ1-4
V gene: TRBV28
D gene: NA
CDR3 DNA: TGTGCCAGCAGTCTCAACTACGGGAGGGAAAAACTGTTTTTT
CDR3 protein: CASSLNYGREKLFF

clone size: once
J gene: TRBJ2-5
V gene: TRBV9
D gene: TRBD2
CDR3 DNA: TGTGCCAGCAGCCCCCAGTCGGGAGGGGGTCGGGACCAGTACTTC
CDR3 protein: CASSPQSGGGRDQYF

clone size: NA
J gene: TRBJ1-2
V gene: TRBV7-8
D gene: NA
CDR3 DNA: TGTGCCAGCTTCGGGGGGGGCGATGGCGGCTACACCTTC
CDR3 protein: CASFGGGDGGYTF

clone size: NA
J gene: TRBJ1-1
V gene: TRBV19
D gene: TRBD1
CDR3 DNA: TGTGCCAGTAGTAACACAGGGGGCGCGGATACTGAAGCTTTCTTT
CDR3 protein: CASSNTGGADTEAFF

clone size: NA
J gene: TRBJ1-2
V gene: TRBV13
D gene: NA
CDR3 DNA: TGTGCCAGCAGCTTGGGGGACGACAGGACCGATGGCTACACCTTC
CDR3 protein: CASSLGDDRTDGYTF

clone size: NA
J gene: TRBJ2-7
V gene: TRBV5-4
D gene: NA
CDR3 DNA: TGTGCCAGCAGCTTGAACGGGGCGGGGAACGAGCAGTACTTC
CDR3 protein: CASSLNGAGNEQYF

clone size: NA
J gene: TRBJ1-6
V gene: TRBV19
D gene: NA
CDR3 DNA: TGTGCCAGTAGCACGTACAGGCTAGATTCACCCCTCCACTTT
CDR3 protein: CASSTYRLDSPLHF

clone size: NA
J gene: TRBJ1-5
V gene: TRBV6-5
D gene: NA
CDR3 DNA: TGTGCCAGCAGTTACTCCGGGGTTGGTCAGCCCCAGCATTTT
CDR3 protein: CASSYSGVGQPQHF

clone size: NA
J gene: TRBJ2-7
V gene: TRBV18
D gene: NA
CDR3 DNA: TGTGCCAGCTCACCAAGCACTGCCGACTCAGCTGGGCAGTACTTC
CDR3 protein: CASSPSTADSAGQYF

clone size: NA
J gene: TRBJ2-1
V gene: TRBV6-6
D gene: NA
CDR3 DNA: TGTGCCAGCAGTTACTCGAGGGGGGGGGCCTACAATGAGCAGTTCTTC
CDR3 protein: CASSYSRGGAYNEQFF

clone size: NA
J gene: TRBJ2-5
V gene: TRBV6-6
D gene: TRBD1
CDR3 DNA: TGTGCCAGCAGCAGGGGGCTGGAGACCCAGTACTTC
CDR3 protein: CASSRGLETQYF

clone size: NA
J gene: TRBJ1-5
V gene: TRBV6-5
D gene: TRBD1
CDR3 DNA: TGTGCCAGCAGCCCCACAGGGGGCAGTTATCAGCCCCAGCATTTT
CDR3 protein: CASSPTGGSYQPQHF

clone size: NA
J gene: TRBJ2-4
V gene: TRBV25-1
D gene: TRBD1
CDR3 DNA: TGTGCCAGCAGTGAAGTGGGGACAGCGGAAAACATTCAGTACTTC
CDR3 protein: CASSEVGTAENIQYF

clone size: NA
J gene: TRBJ2-1
V gene: TRBV9
D gene: TRBD2
CDR3 DNA: TGTGCCAGCAGCGTTGACGGGAGGGCCTACAATGAGCAGTTCTTC
CDR3 protein: CASSVDGRAYNEQFF

clone size: NA
J gene: TRBJ1-5
V gene: TRBV19
D gene: NA
CDR3 DNA: TGTGCCAGTAGTATTAGTCTAGGACAGCCCCAGCATTTT
CDR3 protein: CASSISLGQPQHF